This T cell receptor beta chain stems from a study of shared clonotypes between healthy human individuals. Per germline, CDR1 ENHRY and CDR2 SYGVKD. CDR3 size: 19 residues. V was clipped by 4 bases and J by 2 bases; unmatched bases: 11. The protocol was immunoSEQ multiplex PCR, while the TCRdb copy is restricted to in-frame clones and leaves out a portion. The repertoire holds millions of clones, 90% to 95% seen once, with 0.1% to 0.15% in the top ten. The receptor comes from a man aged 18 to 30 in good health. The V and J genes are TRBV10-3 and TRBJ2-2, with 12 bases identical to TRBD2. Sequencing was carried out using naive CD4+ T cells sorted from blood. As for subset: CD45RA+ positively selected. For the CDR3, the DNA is TGTGCCATCAGTGGGCTAGCGGGGGGGCTCCGCCTTAACACCGGGGAGCTGTTTTTT. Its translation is CAISGLAGGLRLNTGELFF.